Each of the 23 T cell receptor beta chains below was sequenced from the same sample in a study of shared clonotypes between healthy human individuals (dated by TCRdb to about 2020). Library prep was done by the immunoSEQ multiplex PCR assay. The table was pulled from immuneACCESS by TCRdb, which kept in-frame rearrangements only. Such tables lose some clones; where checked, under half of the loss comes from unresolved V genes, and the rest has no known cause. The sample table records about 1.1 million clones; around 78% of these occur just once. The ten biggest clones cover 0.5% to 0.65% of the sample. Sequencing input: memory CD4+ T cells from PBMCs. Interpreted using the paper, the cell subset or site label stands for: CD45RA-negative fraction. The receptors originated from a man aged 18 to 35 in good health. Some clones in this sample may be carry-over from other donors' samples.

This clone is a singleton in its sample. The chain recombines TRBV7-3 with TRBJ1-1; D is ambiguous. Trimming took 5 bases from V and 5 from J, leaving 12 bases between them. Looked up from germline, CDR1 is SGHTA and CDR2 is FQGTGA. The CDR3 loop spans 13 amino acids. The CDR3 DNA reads TGTGCCAGCAGCCCACTGCATGGGACTGAAGCTTTCTTT. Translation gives CASSPLHGTEAFF.

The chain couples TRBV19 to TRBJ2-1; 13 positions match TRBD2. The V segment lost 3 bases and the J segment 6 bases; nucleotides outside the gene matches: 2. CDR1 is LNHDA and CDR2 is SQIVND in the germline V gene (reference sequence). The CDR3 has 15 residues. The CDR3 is CASSIGTSGTNEQFF. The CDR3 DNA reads TGTGCCAGTAGTATCGGGACTAGCGGGACCAATGAGCAGTTCTTC.

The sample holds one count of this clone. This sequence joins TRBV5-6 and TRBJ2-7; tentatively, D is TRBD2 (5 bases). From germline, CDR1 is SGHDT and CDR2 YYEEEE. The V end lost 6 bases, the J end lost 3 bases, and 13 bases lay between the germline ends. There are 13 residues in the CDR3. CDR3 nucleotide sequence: TGTGCCAGCACCCGGGGAAGCCACTACGAGCAGTACTTC. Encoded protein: CASTRGSHYEQYF.

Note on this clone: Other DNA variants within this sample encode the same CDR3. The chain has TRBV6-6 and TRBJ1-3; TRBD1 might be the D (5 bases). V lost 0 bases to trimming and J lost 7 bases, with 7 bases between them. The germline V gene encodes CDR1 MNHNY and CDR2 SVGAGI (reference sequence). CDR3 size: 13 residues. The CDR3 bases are TGTGCCAGCAGTTACTCCCGGGGGAACACCATATATTTT. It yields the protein CASSYSRGNTIYF.

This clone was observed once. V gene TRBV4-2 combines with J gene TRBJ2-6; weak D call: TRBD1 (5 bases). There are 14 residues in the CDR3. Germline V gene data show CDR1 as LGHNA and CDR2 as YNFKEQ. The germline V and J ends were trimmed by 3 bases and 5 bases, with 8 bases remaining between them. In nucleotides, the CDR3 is TGTGCCAGCAGCCACTTGGACAGGGCCAACGTCCTGACTTTC. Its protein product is CASSHLDRANVLTF.

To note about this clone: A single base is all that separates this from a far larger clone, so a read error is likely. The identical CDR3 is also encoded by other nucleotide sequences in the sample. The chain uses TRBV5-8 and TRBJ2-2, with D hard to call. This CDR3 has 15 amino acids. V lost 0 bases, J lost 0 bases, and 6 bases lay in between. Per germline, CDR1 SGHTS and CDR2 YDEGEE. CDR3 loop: CASSLVGANTGELFF. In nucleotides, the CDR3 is TGTGCCAGCAGCTTGGTGGGTGCGAACACCGGGGAGCTGTTTTTT.

For the CDR3, the DNA is TGTGCCAGCAGATTACAGGGTGTTCAGCCCCAGCATTTT. Translated: CASRLQGVQPQHF. This chain uses TRBV28 with TRBJ1-5; D may be TRBD1 (6 bases). The V end was cut by 6 bases, the J end by 6 bases, with 12 bases between. The CDR3 runs to 13 residues. In germline, CDR1 is MDHEN, CDR2 SYDVKM.

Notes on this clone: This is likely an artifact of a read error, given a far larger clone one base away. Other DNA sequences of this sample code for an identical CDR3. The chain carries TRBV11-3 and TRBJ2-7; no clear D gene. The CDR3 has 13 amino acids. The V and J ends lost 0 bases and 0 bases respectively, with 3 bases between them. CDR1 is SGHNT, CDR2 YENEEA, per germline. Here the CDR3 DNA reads TGTGCCAGCAGCTTAGACGGCTCCTACGAGCAGTACTTC. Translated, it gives CASSLDGSYEQYF.

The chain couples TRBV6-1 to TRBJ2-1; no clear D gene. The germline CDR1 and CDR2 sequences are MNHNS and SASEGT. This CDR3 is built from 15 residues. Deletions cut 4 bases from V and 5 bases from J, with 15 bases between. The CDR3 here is CASSGRSERNNEQFF. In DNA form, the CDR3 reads TGTGCCAGCAGTGGGAGAAGCGAGCGAAACAATGAGCAGTTCTTC.

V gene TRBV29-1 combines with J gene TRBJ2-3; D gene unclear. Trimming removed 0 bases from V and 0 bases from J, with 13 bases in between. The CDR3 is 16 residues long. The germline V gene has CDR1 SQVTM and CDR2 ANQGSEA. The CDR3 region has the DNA TGCAGCGTTGAAGATGTGGAAACGTTTAGCACAGATACGCAGTATTTT. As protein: CSVEDVETFSTDTQYF.

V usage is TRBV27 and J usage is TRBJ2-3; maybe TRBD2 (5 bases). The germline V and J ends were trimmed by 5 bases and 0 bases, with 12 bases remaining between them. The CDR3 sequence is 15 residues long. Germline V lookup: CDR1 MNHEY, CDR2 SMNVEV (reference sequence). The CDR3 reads CASSPLAQSTDTQYF. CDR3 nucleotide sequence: TGTGCCAGCAGTCCTCTAGCACAGAGCACAGATACGCAGTATTTT.

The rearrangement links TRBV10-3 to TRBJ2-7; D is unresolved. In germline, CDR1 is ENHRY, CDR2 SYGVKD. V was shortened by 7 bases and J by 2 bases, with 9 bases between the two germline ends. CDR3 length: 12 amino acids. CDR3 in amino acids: CAINAGTYEQYF. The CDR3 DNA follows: TGTGCCATCAACGCAGGTACCTACGAGCAGTACTTC.

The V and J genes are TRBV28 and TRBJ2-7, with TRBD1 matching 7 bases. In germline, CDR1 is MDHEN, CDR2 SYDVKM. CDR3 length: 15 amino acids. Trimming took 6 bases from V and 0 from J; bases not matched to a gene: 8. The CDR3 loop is CASRLTGAFSYEQYF. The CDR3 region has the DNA TGTGCCAGCAGACTCACAGGGGCATTCTCCTACGAGCAGTACTTC.

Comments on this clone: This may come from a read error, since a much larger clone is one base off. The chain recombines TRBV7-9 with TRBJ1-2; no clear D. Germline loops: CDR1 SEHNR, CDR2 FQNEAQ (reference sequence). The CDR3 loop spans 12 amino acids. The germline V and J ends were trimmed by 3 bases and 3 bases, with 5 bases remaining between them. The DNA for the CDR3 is TGTGCCAGCAGCTTCTCTGACTATGGCTACACCTTC. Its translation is CASSFSDYGYTF.

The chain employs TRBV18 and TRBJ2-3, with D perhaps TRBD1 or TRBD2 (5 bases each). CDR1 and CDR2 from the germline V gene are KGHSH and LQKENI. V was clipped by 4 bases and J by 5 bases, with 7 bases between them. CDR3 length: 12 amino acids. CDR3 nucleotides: TGTGCCAGCTCACGAGGGGTAGATACGCAGTATTTT. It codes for CASSRGVDTQYF. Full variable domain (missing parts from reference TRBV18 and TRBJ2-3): NAGVMQNPRHLVRRRGQEARLRCSPMKGHSHVYWYRQLPEEGLKFMVYLQKENIIDESGMPKERFSAEFPKEGPSILRIQQVVRGDSAAYFCASSRGVDTQYFGPGTRLTVL.

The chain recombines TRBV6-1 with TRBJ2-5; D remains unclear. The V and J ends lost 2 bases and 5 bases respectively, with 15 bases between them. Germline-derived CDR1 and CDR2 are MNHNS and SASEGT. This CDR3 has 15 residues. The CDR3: CASSEFFGKTETQYF. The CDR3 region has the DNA TGTGCCAGCAGTGAATTTTTCGGCAAGACGGAGACCCAGTACTTC.

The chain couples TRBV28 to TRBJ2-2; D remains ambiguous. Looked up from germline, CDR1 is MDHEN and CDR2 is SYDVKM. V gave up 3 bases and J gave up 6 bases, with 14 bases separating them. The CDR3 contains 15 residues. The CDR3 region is CASSFGHHPPGELFF. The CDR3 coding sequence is TGTGCCAGCAGTTTCGGCCACCACCCCCCCGGGGAGCTGTTTTTT.

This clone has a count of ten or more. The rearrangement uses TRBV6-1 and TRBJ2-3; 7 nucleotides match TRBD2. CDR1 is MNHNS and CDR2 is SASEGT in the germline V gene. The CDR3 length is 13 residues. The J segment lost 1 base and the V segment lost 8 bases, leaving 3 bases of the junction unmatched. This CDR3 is CASGRDGTDTQYF. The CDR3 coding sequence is TGTGCCAGCGGGAGGGACGGCACAGATACGCAGTATTTT.

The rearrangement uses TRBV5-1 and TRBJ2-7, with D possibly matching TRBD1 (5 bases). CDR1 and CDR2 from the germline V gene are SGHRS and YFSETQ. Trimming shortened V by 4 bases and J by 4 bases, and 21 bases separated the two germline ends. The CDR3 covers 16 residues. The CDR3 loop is CASSPTRIDRPYEQYF. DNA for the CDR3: TGCGCCAGCAGCCCCACCCGAATTGACAGACCTTACGAGCAGTACTTC.

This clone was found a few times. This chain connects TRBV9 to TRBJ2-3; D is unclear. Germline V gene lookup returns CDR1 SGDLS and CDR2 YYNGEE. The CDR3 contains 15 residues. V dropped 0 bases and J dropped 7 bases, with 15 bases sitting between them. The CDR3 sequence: CASSVGLDLGYTQYF. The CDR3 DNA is TGTGCCAGCAGCGTAGGGTTAGACCTCGGGTATACGCAGTATTTT.

CDR3 amino acids: CASSLELAGWSSYNEQFF. In nucleotides, the CDR3 is TGTGCCAGCAGCTTGGAGCTAGCGGGATGGAGCTCCTACAATGAGCAGTTCTTC. The genes are TRBV5-8 and TRBJ2-1; the match to TRBD2 covers 9 bases. The V gene's germline CDR1 is SGHTS and CDR2 YDEGEE. This CDR3 is 18 amino acids long. Losses at the gene ends were 0 bases for V and 0 bases for J; bases not matched to a gene: 7.

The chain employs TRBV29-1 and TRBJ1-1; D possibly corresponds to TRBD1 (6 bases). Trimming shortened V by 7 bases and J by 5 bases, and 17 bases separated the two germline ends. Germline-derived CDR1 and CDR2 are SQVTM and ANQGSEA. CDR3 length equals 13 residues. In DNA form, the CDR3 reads TGCAGCGAGACCCGAGGAACAGGGACTGAAGCTTTCTTT. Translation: CSETRGTGTEAFF.

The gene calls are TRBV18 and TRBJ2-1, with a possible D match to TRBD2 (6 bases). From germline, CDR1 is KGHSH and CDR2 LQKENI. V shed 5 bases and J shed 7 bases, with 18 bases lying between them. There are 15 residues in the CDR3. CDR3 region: CASSTLRDDWNEQFF. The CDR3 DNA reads TGTGCCAGCTCAACCTTGCGGGATGATTGGAATGAGCAGTTCTTC.